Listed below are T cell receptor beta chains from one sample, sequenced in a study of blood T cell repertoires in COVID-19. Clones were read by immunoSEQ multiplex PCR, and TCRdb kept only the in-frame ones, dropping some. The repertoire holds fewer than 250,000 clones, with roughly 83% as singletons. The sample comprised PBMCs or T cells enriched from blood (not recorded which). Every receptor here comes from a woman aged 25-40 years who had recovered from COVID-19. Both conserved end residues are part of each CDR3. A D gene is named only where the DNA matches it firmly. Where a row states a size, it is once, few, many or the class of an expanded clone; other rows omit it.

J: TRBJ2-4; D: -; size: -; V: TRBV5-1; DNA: TGCGCCAGCAGCTTCGGACAGAGTCTAGCCAAAAACATTCAGTACTTC; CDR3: CASSFGQSLAKNIQYF
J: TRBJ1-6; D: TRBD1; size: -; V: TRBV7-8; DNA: TGTGCCAGCAGCTTTATGGGACCGGGACAGGGCAATTCACCCCTCCACTTT; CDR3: CASSFMGPGQGNSPLHF
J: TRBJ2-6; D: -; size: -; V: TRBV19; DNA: TGTGCCAGTAGCGGGTGGGGCAGGGGTGTCGGGGCCAACGTCCTGACTTTC; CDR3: CASSGWGRGVGANVLTF
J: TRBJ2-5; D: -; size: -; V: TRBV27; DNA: TGTGCCAGCAGTTTGAGTACAGGCAGAGAGACCCAGTACTTC; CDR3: CASSLSTGRETQYF
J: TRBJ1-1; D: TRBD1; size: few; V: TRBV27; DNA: TGTGCCAGCAGTTTATTACAGGGGTATACTGAAGCTTTCTTT; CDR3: CASSLLQGYTEAFF
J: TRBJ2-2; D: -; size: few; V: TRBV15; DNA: TGTGCCACCAGCAAGGGAAGGGGCGCGAACACCGGGGAGCTGTTTTTT; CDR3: CATSKGRGANTGELFF
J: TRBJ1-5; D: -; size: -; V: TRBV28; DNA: TGTGCCAGCAGGTATAGCAATCAGCCCCAGCATTTT; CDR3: CASRYSNQPQHF
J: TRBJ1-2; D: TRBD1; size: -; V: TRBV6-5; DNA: TGTGCCACCGACCTGGACAGGACATTCTATGGCTACACCTTC; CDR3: CATDLDRTFYGYTF
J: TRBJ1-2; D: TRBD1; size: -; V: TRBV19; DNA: TGTGCCAGTAGTATACCCAGGGGGAACTATGGCTACACCTTC; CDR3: CASSIPRGNYGYTF
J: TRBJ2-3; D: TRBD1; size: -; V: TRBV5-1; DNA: TGCGCCAGCAGCTCCCGGGACAGTTTCACAGATACGCAGTATTTT; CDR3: CASSSRDSFTDTQYF
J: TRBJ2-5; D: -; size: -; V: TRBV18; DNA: TGTGCCAGCTCACCTAATCAGGGAGAGACCCAGTACTTC; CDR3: CASSPNQGETQYF
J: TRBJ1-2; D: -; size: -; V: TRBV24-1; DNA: TGTGCCACCAGTGACGCTCGAGACCTGGAGGATAACTATGGCTACACCTTC; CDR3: CATSDARDLEDNYGYTF
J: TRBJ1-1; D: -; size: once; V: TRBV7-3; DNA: TGTGCCAGCAGTTCAAGCACCAGTCCGCGGGCTGAAGCTTTCTTT; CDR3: CASSSSTSPRAEAFF
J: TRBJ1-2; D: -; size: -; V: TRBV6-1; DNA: TGTGCCAGCAGTGAACTAAGATACTATGGCTACACCTTC; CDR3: CASSELRYYGYTF
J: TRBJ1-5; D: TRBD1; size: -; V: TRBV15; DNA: TGTGCCACCAGCACAGGACAGGGTGTCAATCAGCCCCAGCATTTT; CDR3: CATSTGQGVNQPQHF
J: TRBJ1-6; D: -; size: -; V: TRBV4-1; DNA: TGCGCCAGCAGCCAAGATTTTGGGAGCTCCTATAATTCACCCCTCCACTTT; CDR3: CASSQDFGSSYNSPLHF
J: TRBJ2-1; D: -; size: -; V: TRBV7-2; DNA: TGTGCCAGCAGCTTAATATCTGGGGCGGGGGCATACAATGAGCAGTTCTTC; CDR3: CASSLISGAGAYNEQFF
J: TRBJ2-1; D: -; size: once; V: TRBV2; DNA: TGTGCCAGCAGTGGAGGGGGTTTAAGGTCCTACAATGAGCAGTTCTTC; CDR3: CASSGGGLRSYNEQFF
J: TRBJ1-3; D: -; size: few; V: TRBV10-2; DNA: TGCGCCAGCAGTGGGGGCCCCTCTGGAAACACCATATATTTT; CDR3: CASSGGPSGNTIYF
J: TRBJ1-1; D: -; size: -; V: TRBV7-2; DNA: TGTGCCAGCAGCTTAGTCTTCGGGGGAAACACTGAAGCTTTCTTT; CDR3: CASSLVFGGNTEAFF
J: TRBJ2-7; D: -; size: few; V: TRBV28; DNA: TGTGCCAGCAGTCCAGCGTACGAGCAGTACTTC; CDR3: CASSPAYEQYF
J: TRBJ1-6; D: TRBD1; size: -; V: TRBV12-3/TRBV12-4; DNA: TGTGCCAGCACTGGGACAGCCAATTCACCCCTCCACTTT; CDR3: CASTGTANSPLHF
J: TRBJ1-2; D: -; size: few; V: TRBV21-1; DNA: TGTGCCAGCACCCCTAGACCCGGACAGGGTGCCAACTATGGCTACACCTTC; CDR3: CASTPRPGQGANYGYTF
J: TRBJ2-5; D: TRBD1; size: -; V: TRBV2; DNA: TGTGCCAGCAGTTTGGGACAGGCTGGAGAGACCCAGTACTTC; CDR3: CASSLGQAGETQYF
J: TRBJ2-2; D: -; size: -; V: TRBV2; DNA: TGTGCCAGCAGGGTAGCCCCAATGGTTAACACCGGGGAGCTGTTTTTT; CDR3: CASRVAPMVNTGELFF
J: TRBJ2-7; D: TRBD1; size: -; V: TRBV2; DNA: TGTGCCAGCAGTGATTGGGACAGCCTACAGTACTTC; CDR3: CASSDWDSLQYF
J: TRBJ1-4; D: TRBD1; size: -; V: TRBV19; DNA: TGTGCCAGTAGTATGCGCCGACAGGGGTCGAATGAAAAACTGTTTTTT; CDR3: CASSMRRQGSNEKLFF
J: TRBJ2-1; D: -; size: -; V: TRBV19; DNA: TGTGCCAGTAGTATAGGGGGAGGTAACCAGCAGTTCTTC; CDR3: CASSIGGGNQQFF